The sequence of this T cell receptor beta chain was determined in a study of cytomegalovirus exposure and HLA in healthy donors (TCRdb year 2017). Regarding the study in general: In an earlier analysis of roughly 500 of the donors, approximately 260 Gb of sequence data and 95 million to 130 million unique TCR beta sequences from 150 million to 200 million T cells were reported. Donor age, sex, ethnicity and CMV serostatus were compiled alongside the repertoire data. Among some 400 genotyped donors of the cohort, an average of around 250,000 unique TCR beta nucleotide sequences was sequenced per donor, of which about 19% were non-productive. Besides the first cohort of more than 650 subjects, a separate validation cohort made up of roughly 120 different subjects was used. Rather than drawing on any new phenotypic data, the later analysis identified candidate immune exposures from TCR beta sequences and the way those sequences occurred across donors. To decide whether each TCR beta V gene segment behaved as functional or pseudogenic, an earlier analysis of approximately 620 of the donors relied on high-throughput TCR beta sequencing. HLA typing covered class I and class II loci at four-digit resolution. Roughly 300 gigabases of sequencing data and 78 million or so unique TCR sequences were included in an early release covering roughly 600 HLA-typed donors. Of the 300 to 400 genotyped donors, 65% to 90% fell in the genetic ancestry cluster associated with self-reported Caucasian donors. A later genetic analysis used genome-wide SNP genotypes for about 55% of the 666 donors, treating that subset as a discovery cohort. In a later analysis, previously published TCR beta repertoires from about 670 donors were re-analyzed and high-resolution HLA genotyping was added so that TCR occurrence patterns could be studied. Roughly five DR-DQ haplotypes were handled as single units for association and clustering, since linkage in the cohort was strong. The study profiled the T cell repertoires of around 700 subjects by immunosequencing and related them to cytomegalovirus serostatus. All discovery cohort repertoires had been generated using a single sequencing platform. The number of typed donors differed by locus: about 620-640 for A, B, C, DRB1 and DQB1; 500 to 550 for DQA1; around 610 for DPA1; and roughly 470 for DPB1. High-throughput TCR immunosequencing, statistical association of individual TCRs with disease status, and machine learning were combined to predict cytomegalovirus infection status. The study was designed to test whether signatures of past pathogen exposure could be identified by cataloging public T cell receptors. The full study reports these points: Because the 87-base-pair reads could not distinguish some IMGT-functional V segments, including TRBV6-2 and TRBV6-3, those segments were excluded. The authors suggested that the approach could potentially be extended to other disease states and immunological phenotypes. Immune exposure information for the cohort was limited to CMV serostatus. Several of the top co-occurrence clusters appeared to be linked to parvovirus B19, influenza, CMV and Epstein-Barr virus, according to a later analysis. Sequencing depth was assumed to be roughly uniform across donors in the presence/absence analyses, though that assumption may not hold. According to a later analysis, most CMV-associated TCR beta chains appeared to be HLA-restricted, and the HLA associations seemed to be driven largely by CMV exposure. A further reported finding was that TCR beta sequences accurately predicted the HLA-A and HLA-B alleles for most subjects in the first cohort. When HLA alleles, especially DR and DQ, strongly co-occurred, attributing TCR associations to individual alleles was difficult. In a later analysis, the rate of TCR association differed among HLA loci, with DRB1 alleles having the most associated TCRs and HLA-C alleles having the fewest. Because HLA typing was missing for some donors at each locus, association tests included only the typed subset. In an earlier analysis of some 500 of the donors, most TCR beta V segments appeared in productive rearrangements about 87% or about 30% of the time, broadly matching IMGT annotations. A cluster of highly shared sequence variants was judged likely to be a technical artifact of the sequencing pipeline. Only TCR beta chains were sequenced in this cohort, and the absence of alpha or paired-chain data limited detectable features. Linkage disequilibrium might explain the correlated functional status among segregating V segments, but an unknown experimental factor could not be excluded. About 17 rarely observed V segments, including chromosome 9 orphons, were excluded from the earlier analysis of 550 to 700 of the donors because counts were too low. While some public TCRs were present in many individuals, most TCR sequences turned up only very rarely across donors. In a later analysis, 16,951 TCR beta sequences were associated with specific HLA alleles at a false discovery rate of 0.05. The classifier was reported to diagnose cytomegalovirus status with high specificity and sensitivity in both the original cohort and the validation cohort. In a later genetic analysis, a missense DCLRE1C variant was associated with V-gene and J-gene trimming of TCR beta chains, and the association was replicated in an independent cohort. In vitro tests confirmed that a few of the cytomegalovirus-associated TCR beta chains recognize cytomegalovirus antigens. The study gave a list of about 170 TCR beta chains associated with cytomegalovirus. In a later analysis, HLA-associated TCR beta chains were found to be more clonally expanded and to have lower generation probabilities than equally common non-associated chains. According to a later genetic analysis, donors in an Asian-associated ancestry cluster had fewer N-insertions in productive TCRs than the approximately 630-donor mean.

Regarding this clone: Its antigen target is currently unknown. The record has no base qualities; no much larger clone is one base away.

Looking up the germline V gene yields CDR1 SGHDN and CDR2 FVKESK. The CDR3 runs 15 amino acids, cysteine and phenylalanine included. Of the read, only the CDR3 DNA is kept; its 45 bases are in frame from base 1. The junction carries 11 bases between V and J, which are trimmed by 3 bases and 0 bases respectively. The cohort was made up of 666 healthy bone marrow donors. All cohort members were sampled while nominally healthy, although unrecorded immune exposures were likely present. The donor tested CMV seronegative, placing the donor among the 350 or so seronegative members of the cohort. A peripheral blood sample was provided by each donor, and peripheral blood mononuclear cells were used for TCR beta sequencing. Genomic DNA was extracted from the blood cell samples with the Qiagen DNeasy Blood Extraction Kit. Receptor amplification or capture employed the immunoSEQ multiplex PCR assay. The multiplex PCR relied on a mix of 60 forward primers for TCR Vbeta segments and 13 reverse primers for TCR Jbeta segments. A multiplex PCR assay on genomic DNA amplified the CDR3 region of rearranged TCR beta genes. On the Illumina HiSeq System, the amplified TCR beta libraries were sequenced as 87-base-pair reads. For the original study's pipeline: In a later analysis, approximately 74 million unique TCR beta chains were counted across the roughly 700 repertoires, and around 10 million of these chains were shared by at least two donors. A nearest-neighbor algorithm error-corrected the raw reads and collapsed the reads into unique sequences, merging closely related sequences to remove PCR and sequencing errors. CDR3 sequences were aligned to IMGT reference sequences to assign V, D and J gene segments. For a sequence to be retained, a match of at least six nucleotides to both a V gene segment and a J gene segment was required. A rearrangement counted as productive if the CDR3 had no stop codons and remained in frame with V and J, and every other rearrangement counted as non-productive. Following IMGT convention, CDR3 was defined as the stretch from the second conserved V-encoded cysteine up to the conserved J-encoded phenylalanine. The earlier analysis of some 550 of the donors excluded any sequence lacking an unambiguous match to a single V gene segment. In an earlier analysis of about 590 of the donors, a V segment was called functional when productive rearrangements were above 56.7%, and segregating when the standard deviation between donors exceeded 5%. A statistical classification framework was built to diagnose cytomegalovirus status from the catalog of TCR beta chain sequences. In a later analysis, TCR nucleotide sequences were compared against IMGT/GENE-DB human TR gene sequences so that V and J genes could be assigned. The TCRdist pipeline was used in a later analysis to assign CDR3 sequences and most-parsimonious VDJ recombination scenarios. A later analysis defined each TCR beta chain by its CDR3 amino acid sequence plus V-gene family, and excluded reads lacking a unique V-gene family. In a later analysis, 450 to 600 highly shared, low-generation-probability nucleotide sequences were removed to address suspected cross-contamination and a sequencing artifact. For each public chain, a later analysis derived a clonal expansion index from normalized ranks of inferred template counts within each repertoire. In a later analysis, generation probabilities were computed with a VDJ recombination model fitted to out-of-frame rearrangements, and the resulting probabilities were checked against IGoR. A later analysis scored TCR-TCR, TCR-HLA and TCR-CMV co-occurrence with hypergeometric tests, applying a repertoire-size bias correction to TCR pairs. False discovery rates were estimated in a later analysis by permuting HLA or CMV assignments 20 times. In a later analysis, co-occurring TCRs were grouped with DBSCAN, and TCRdist sequence similarity was added when clustering was performed within HLA-allele-positive subsets. Repertoires with fewer than 30,000 or more than 120,000 public chains were left out of co-occurrence clustering, as were several repertoires with anomalous nucleotide sharing. Sourced from immuneACCESS, this table was stored by TCRdb with only in-frame sequences that have V and J called. A share of the clones is absent; for the studies checked, an unresolved V gene accounts for under half, and the remainder has no known explanation. For V, J and clone size, that table is used; D and trimming come from the DNA. This sample holds around 63,000 clones; roughly 80% were observed only once. Clones ranked in the top ten supply less than 3.5% of the sample.

The source of this sequence is a woman aged 25 to 39 in good health and CMV-seronegative. The chain uses TRBV14 and TRBJ1-1; 6 matching bases give a weak D call of TRBD1. Specimen: PBMCs. The DNA is as follows: TGTGCCAGCAGCCAGAGACAGGCTCTGAACACTGAAGCTTTCTTT. Translated, this is CASSQRQALNTEAFF.